This TCR beta chain was observed in a study of memory CD4+ T cells and cytomegalovirus serostatus. Single viable CD3+CD4+CD8-CD45RO+ cells were sorted as the memory CD4+ T cells. Original data processing: After removing out-of-frame reads, over 2 million distinct TCRbeta sequences remained. The method was immunoSEQ multiplex PCR; TCRdb's version includes in-frame clones alone and lacks a portion of them. That table supplies the V and J calls and clone size; D and trimming were determined from the DNA. The sample consists of 80,000 or so clones, under 80% of them appearing once. Sample: memory CD4+ T cells from blood. The origin of this receptor is an adult in good health and CMV-seropositive.

Here the CDR3 reads CASSLGDRGSAFF. CDR3 in DNA: TGTGCCAGCAGTTTAGGTGACAGAGGCTCAGCTTTCTTT. The chain employs TRBV28 and TRBJ1-1; D is possibly TRBD1 (5 bases). CDR3 length: 13 amino acids. The germline V gene has CDR1 MDHEN and CDR2 SYDVKM. Trimming removed 2 bases at V and 10 bases at J, with 14 bases between.